A selection of T cell receptor beta chains follows, all from one sample in a study of identical twins. MiXCR was run by TCRdb on the 5' RACE reads, yielding one entry per CDR3 protein. The sample comprises around 490,000 distinct CDR3 sequences, around 24% of which are singletons, and 0.45% to 0.5% rests with the top ten. The same sample was also studied in work on yellow fever vaccine responses in identical twins.

The source material was CD4+ T cells sorted from blood. All receptors come from a young woman in good health. Each CDR3 is given without its conserved first and last residue.

V gene	CDR3 protein
TRBV6-5	ASSYSGSGSNTGELF
TRBV7-9	ASSLEQTYEQF
TRBV6-1	ASSEWRGNTEAF
TRBV6-5	ASSYSGTEYYGYT
TRBV7-9	ATLAGLNTGELF
TRBV9	ASSATGTGVYGYT
TRBV10-3	AISEPLAGGL
TRBV7-9	ASSLGSQNTGELF
TRBV7-2	ASSLVVSGTYNEQF
TRBV7-8	ASSLAGGRAGEQF
TRBV7-9	ASSLNGGMTEAF
TRBV29-1	SVGFLFLSQETQY
TRBV14	ASSTKLAGGPMNNEQF
TRBV28	ASRDTETSYEQY
TRBV20-1	SARRPLGRVETQY
TRBV7-9	ASSPTRLGSTIAQF
TRBV2	ASRGLAGDGIQY
TRBV4-1	ASSPPQTVEGYT
TRBV2	ASGTVKETQY
TRBV15	ATSRDPSGETQY
TRBV7-9	ASSFWAGDSPLH
TRBV28	ASRSLEFTDTQY
TRBV5-1	ASSSPMGKNIQY
TRBV6-2/TRBV6-3	ASMPPRGTSLVYEQY
TRBV12-3/TRBV12-4	ASTDLAGRGNTGELF
TRBV3-1	ASSLDRDVYNEQF
TRBV7-9	ASSLMGSSGNTIY
TRBV5-1	ASRAGTGGTYEQY
TRBV7-9	ASSWNTDTQY
TRBV28	ASSSNRQGAVKKLF
TRBV29-1	SVEGGAGELF
TRBV5-1	ASSSGHGKADEQF
TRBV7-2	ASSSGLAGGEQY
TRBV12-3/TRBV12-4	ASSRGERGYTEAF
TRBV6-2/TRBV6-3	ASSSPGTSSYEQY
TRBV9	ASSGTGTNNSPLH
TRBV19	ASSIGQGQMGNQPQH
TRBV29-1	SVEVGQGTGAF
TRBV6-2/TRBV6-3	ASNNRYEQY
TRBV29-1	SVEDAAGGGYEQY
TRBV25-1	ASSDGPGGTSRGEQY
TRBV7-9	ASSPIGGGTGELF
TRBV20-1	SAPPSGGAPSTDTQY
TRBV5-1	ASSPILGEQY
TRBV12-3/TRBV12-4	ASSLLRFGLHGANVLT
TRBV12-3/TRBV12-4	ASSGVRDYNEQF
TRBV3-1	ASSQRDQYNEQF
TRBV27	ASSWQGRFSGANVLT
TRBV3-1	ASSQGQINQPQH
TRBV4-1	ASSQGRDRVYEQY
TRBV29-1	SGGGGNNEQY
TRBV7-3	ASSLSRLAGPGEQF
TRBV28	ASYTGKDTQY
TRBV2	ASSVDSMNTGELF
TRBV3-1	ASSQDRRPDEQY
TRBV6-1	ASSDVHGAKNIQY
TRBV6-1	ASSEVYGYT
TRBV28	ASSWDPGRETQY
TRBV7-9	ASSQQAGGSRSYNEQF